The 28 T cell receptor beta chains reported below all come from one sample, sequenced in a study of shared clonotypes between healthy human individuals. The method was immunoSEQ multiplex PCR; TCRdb's version includes in-frame clones alone and lacks a portion of them. The sample yields about 990,000 clones, approximately 80% seen once. Sequencing used memory CD4+ T cells from PBMCs. Described subset: CD45RA-negative fraction. The receptors come from a man between 18 and 29 years old in good health. Some clones in this sample may be carry-over from other donors' samples.

The gene calls are TRBV30 and TRBJ1-1; D is ambiguous. Germline-derived CDR1 and CDR2 are GTSNPN and SVGIG (reference sequence). V gave up 1 base and J gave up 3 bases, with 9 bases separating them. This CDR3 comprises 13 residues. CDR3 protein: CAWSGEVYTEAFF. DNA for the CDR3: TGTGCCTGGAGTGGGGAAGTTTACACTGAAGCTTTCTTT. Supplemented by reference TRBV30 and TRBJ1-1, the full variable domain reads SQTIHQWPATLVQPVGSPLSLECTVEGTSNPNLYWYRQAAGRGLQLLFYSVGIGQISSEVPQNLSASRPQDRQFILSSKKLLLSDSGFYLCAWSGEVYTEAFFGQGTRLTVV.

This clone was seen a few times. The genes are TRBV28 and TRBJ1-5; 7 nucleotides match TRBD1. The CDR3 runs 17 residues. J lost 7 bases, V lost 3 bases, and 15 bases had no gene match. Germline CDR1 and CDR2: MDHEN and SYDVKM. CDR3 sequence: CASSFRVAGRGEQPQHF. CDR3 in DNA: TGTGCCAGCAGTTTTAGGGTGGCGGGCAGGGGGGAACAGCCCCAGCATTTT.

This chain links TRBV7-3 with TRBJ2-1; a weak D match, TRBD1 (5 bases). The CDR3 totals 15 residues. Germline V gene lookup returns CDR1 SGHTA and CDR2 FQGTGA. V was shortened by 5 bases and J by 7 bases, with 18 bases between the two germline ends. The CDR3 region is CASSAVRAGQNEQFF. The CDR3 DNA sequence: TGTGCCAGCAGCGCCGTCCGGGCAGGGCAGAATGAGCAGTTCTTC.

J is TRBJ2-2 and V is TRBV5-4; 7 nucleotides agree with TRBD1. This CDR3 has 14 residues. Germline assignment: CDR1 SGHNT and CDR2 YYREEE (reference sequence). Germline trimming cut 1 base from V and 5 bases from J; bases unmatched to any gene: 2. The CDR3 is CASSLTGETGELFF. CDR3 DNA sequence: TGTGCCAGCAGCTTGACAGGGGAGACCGGGGAGCTGTTTTTT.

There are a few counts of this clone. This chain joins TRBV10-3 and TRBJ1-3, with unresolved D. The CDR3 is 13 amino acids. The germline gives CDR1 ENHRY, CDR2 SYGVKD. Trimming took off 8 bases at V and 4 bases at J, with 12 bases between the two ends. The CDR3 DNA sequence: TGTGCCATCGCTGGCCGTGCCGGAAACACCATATATTTT. It specifies CAIAGRAGNTIYF.

The chain uses TRBV9 and TRBJ1-1; D gene uncertain. The CDR3 is 13 amino acids. Germline CDR1 reads SGDLS; CDR2 reads YYNGEE. The V end lost 0 bases, the J end lost 8 bases, and 11 bases lay between the germline ends. The CDR3 loop is CASSVGVKSEAFF. DNA for the CDR3: TGTGCCAGCAGCGTAGGTGTAAAGAGCGAAGCTTTCTTT.

The V gene is TRBV6-1, the J gene TRBJ1-5; no firm D call. The V end lost 1 base, the J end lost 11 bases, and 12 bases lay between the germline ends. This CDR3 contains 13 residues. Germline V gene lookup returns CDR1 MNHNS and CDR2 SASEGT. The CDR3 DNA follows: TGTGCCAGCAGTGAAGGTGGGCAGAGGGCCCAGCATTTT. This sequence encodes CASSEGGQRAQHF.

This chain joins TRBV20-1 and TRBJ1-2, with D maybe TRBD1 (6 bases). V lost 6 bases and J 7 bases, leaving 12 bases between the germline ends. This CDR3 has 11 amino acids. The germline V gene has CDR1 DFQATT and CDR2 SNEGSKA (reference sequence). The CDR3 region is CSAWGAFGYTF. The CDR3 coding sequence is TGCAGTGCCTGGGGGGCGTTTGGCTACACCTTC.

The V gene is TRBV5-4, the J gene TRBJ1-1; D might be TRBD1 (6 bases). Germline V gives CDR1 SGHNT, CDR2 YYREEE (reference sequence). V was trimmed by 4 bases and J by 0 bases, leaving 16 bases between them. This CDR3 has 16 residues. CDR3 residues: CASSQAAGAVNTEAFF. The CDR3 DNA is TGTGCCAGCAGCCAAGCCGCAGGGGCCGTGAACACTGAAGCTTTCTTT.

V is TRBV7-9 and J is TRBJ2-5, with 9 bases that match TRBD2. The J call may not be correct, given that the DNA end is closer to TRBJ2-7. Germline lookup yields CDR1 SEHNR and CDR2 FQNEAQ (reference sequence). This CDR3 has 16 residues. CDR3 in DNA: TGTGCCAGCAGCCCCAAAACGGGACTAGCAGATGACGAGCAGTACTTC. Residues: CASSPKTGLADDEQYF.

The rearrangement uses TRBV4-1 and TRBJ2-1; a weak D match, TRBD1 (5 bases). CDR1 and CDR2 from the germline V gene are MGHRA and YSYEKL. The CDR3 totals 15 residues. V lost 3 bases and J lost 6, with 15 bases in between. CDR3 nucleotide sequence: TGCGCCAGCAGCCACACAGGCCAAGGGTTCAATGAGCAGTTCTTC. It yields the protein CASSHTGQGFNEQFF.

This clone appeared a few times. This could be a read error, since a much larger clone is one nucleotide away. The sample has other DNA sequences that encode this CDR3 too. This chain uses TRBV5-4 with TRBJ2-4, with 7 bases fitting TRBD1. Germline CDR1 SGHNT, CDR2 YYREEE (reference sequence). CDR3 length: 16 residues. The trim removed 6 bases at V and 1 base at J, leaving 10 bases unmatched. CDR3 DNA sequence: TGTGCCAGCACCATCCAGGGGGACCGGGCCAAAAACATTCAGTACTTC. It is translated as CASTIQGDRAKNIQYF.

The chain is built from TRBV28 and TRBJ2-7; D perhaps matches TRBD2 (6 bases). From germline, CDR1 is MDHEN and CDR2 SYDVKM. This CDR3 region has 15 residues. V was trimmed by 4 bases and J by 7 bases, leaving 20 bases between them. CDR3 loop: CASSSLAEGLREQYF. CDR3 coding DNA: TGTGCCAGCAGTTCATTAGCGGAGGGCCTGAGAGAGCAGTACTTC.

J is TRBJ2-2 and V is TRBV4-3; 7 positions match TRBD2. Germline CDR1 is LGHNA and CDR2 is YSLEER. V lost 7 bases, J lost 6 bases, and 8 bases stayed unmatched. The CDR3 is made up of 14 amino acids. CDR3 residues: CASKPAGASGELFF. CDR3 sequence (DNA): TGCGCCAGCAAACCGGCGGGAGCTTCCGGGGAGCTGTTTTTT.

The V call is TRBV28, the J call TRBJ2-3, with 9 positions matching TRBD1. The CDR3 is 17 amino acids. Germline V CDR1 and CDR2: MDHEN, SYDVKM. V was pared by 1 base and J by 4 bases, with 9 bases of the junction left unmatched. The CDR3 region has the DNA TGTGCCAGCAGTTTATCGATAACAGGGGGCCTCGCAGATACGCAGTATTTT. Protein sequence: CASSLSITGGLADTQYF.

The rearrangement links TRBV28 to TRBJ1-1; D is undetermined. The CDR3 loop spans 17 amino acids. Germline assignment: CDR1 MDHEN and CDR2 SYDVKM. V shed 3 bases and J shed 1 base, with 18 bases lying between them. CDR3 sequence reads: CASSFRLGVPGNTEAFF. DNA for the CDR3: TGTGCCAGCAGTTTCCGTCTCGGTGTACCAGGGAACACTGAAGCTTTCTTT.

The rearrangement uses TRBV9 and TRBJ2-7; 13 nucleotides agree with TRBD2. CDR1 SGDLS and CDR2 YYNGEE come from the germline V gene. The J segment lost 8 bases and the V segment lost 0 bases, leaving 8 bases of the junction unmatched. The CDR3 runs 16 residues. The CDR3 region has the DNA TGTGCCAGCAGCGTAGGAGGCGGACTAGCGGGAGTGCAGCAGTACTTC. It is translated as CASSVGGGLAGVQQYF.

The chain has TRBV6-6 and TRBJ2-1, with TRBD1 identical over 12 bases. The V gene end was trimmed by 5 bases and the J gene end by 7 bases; junction bases not matched to a gene: 6. CDR3 length: 15 residues. The germline V gene encodes CDR1 MNHNY and CDR2 SVGAGI (reference sequence). The DNA for the CDR3 is TGTGCCAGCAGTCGGGGGACAGGGGGCTCTAATGAGCAGTTCTTC. This encodes CASSRGTGGSNEQFF.

The chain combines TRBV7-8 with TRBJ1-1; D not certain. Germline V gene lookup returns CDR1 SGHVS and CDR2 FQNEAQ. The V and J ends lost 5 bases and 6 bases respectively, with 16 bases between them. The length of the CDR3 is 14 residues. The CDR3 DNA is TGTGCCAGCAGCCCGGTCGATGGGAATTCTGAAGCTTTCTTT. Amino acids: CASSPVDGNSEAFF.

This clone was seen once. V gene TRBV6-1 combines with J gene TRBJ2-5; D is unresolved. The closer fit of TRBJ2-7 to the DNA end suggests the J call may be wrong. The CDR3 is made up of 11 amino acids. The V gene's germline CDR1 is MNHNS and CDR2 SASEGT. Here the CDR3 reads CASSRDYEQYF. For the CDR3, the DNA is TGTGCCAGCAGTAGAGACTACGAGCAGTACTTC.

This clone was observed many times. The chain carries TRBV30 and TRBJ2-1; 10 nucleotides match TRBD1. Germline V gene data show CDR1 as GTSNPN and CDR2 as SVGIG (reference sequence). V dropped 5 bases and J dropped 6; count of bases not matched to a gene: 1. The CDR3 is made up of 12 amino acids. Here the CDR3 DNA reads TGTGCCTGGTGGGACAGGGGCAATGAGCAGTTCTTC. Protein product: CAWWDRGNEQFF.

V usage is TRBV2 and J usage is TRBJ2-1, with D possibly matching TRBD1 (5 bases). Trimming cost V 7 bases and J 6 bases, with 10 bases left between them. Germline V gene sequence: CDR1 SNHLY, CDR2 FYNNEI. The CDR3 contains 12 residues. The CDR3 region is CASTQGINEQFF. Here the CDR3 DNA reads TGTGCCAGCACCCAGGGAATCAATGAGCAGTTCTTC.

Notes on this clone: A much larger clone is a single base away; this may be a read error. CDR3 loop: CASSTQGYEQYF. As DNA, the CDR3 is TGTGCCAGCAGCACACAGGGCTACGAGCAGTACTTC. The V call is TRBV14, the J call TRBJ2-7, with D perhaps TRBD1 (6 bases). The CDR3 length is 12 residues. V lost 5 bases, J lost 3 bases, and 8 bases lay in between. CDR1 SGHDN and CDR2 FVKESK come from the germline V gene.

This chain joins TRBV7-2 and TRBJ2-7; no firm D call. The CDR3 consists of 13 residues. Trimming pared 4 bases from V and 2 bases from J, leaving 9 bases between. CDR1 is SGHTA and CDR2 is FQGNSA in the germline V gene. The CDR3 sequence: CASSWAPTYEQYF. CDR3 nucleotide sequence: TGTGCCAGCAGCTGGGCGCCCACCTACGAGCAGTACTTC.

J is TRBJ1-4 and V is TRBV10-3; 8 bases agree with TRBD1. Trimming at V came to 1 base and at J to 3 bases, leaving 10 bases not matched to a gene. The CDR3 loop spans 18 amino acids. Germline loops: CDR1 ENHRY, CDR2 SYGVKD. CDR3 bases: TGTGCCATCAGTGAGTTCTTTGAAACAGGGGGTTCTAATGAAAAACTGTTTTTT. It specifies CAISEFFETGGSNEKLFF.

This chain uses TRBV30 with TRBJ1-5; D is perhaps TRBD1 (5 bases). Per the germline V gene, CDR1 is GTSNPN and CDR2 is SVGIG (reference sequence). This CDR3 region has 14 residues. Trimming removed 3 bases at V and 1 base at J, with 10 bases between. CDR3 in DNA: TGTGCCTGGAGCTCGAGACAGAGCAATCAGCCCCAGCATTTT. Its protein is CAWSSRQSNQPQHF.

CDR3 loop: CASSTRGGSNEQFF. The CDR3 DNA sequence: TGTGCCAGCAGCACCAGGGGCGGGAGCAATGAGCAGTTCTTC. V is TRBV5-4 and J is TRBJ2-1; D possibly corresponds to TRBD2 (7 bases). The CDR3 contains 14 residues. The V and J ends lost 4 bases and 6 bases respectively, with 14 bases between them. Germline values: CDR1 SGHNT, CDR2 YYREEE (reference sequence).

The V call is TRBV2, the J call TRBJ2-2, with a possible D match to TRBD1 (6 bases). CDR1 and CDR2 (germline): SNHLY, FYNNEI. V was trimmed by 7 bases and J by 3 bases, leaving 18 bases between them. CDR3 length: 16 residues. The chain's CDR3 is CASTRPPQGHTGELFF. The CDR3 coding sequence is TGTGCCAGCACCCGACCCCCCCAGGGGCACACCGGGGAGCTGTTTTTT.